The sample holds many counts of the clone carrying this T cell receptor beta chain. Its target is not known. These data come from a study of CD8 T cells in ankylosing spondylitis. Study-level points and caveats: Characteristic of ankylosing spondylitis blood, it appeared, was a TCR beta motif comprising fewer than 10 highly homologous variants. As for the disease-linked clones, they showed a CD8+ phenotype and occurred at relatively low frequencies in peripheral blood.

Germline CDR1 LGHDT, CDR2 YNNKEL (reference sequence). This CDR3 contains 13 residues. V gave up 4 bases and J gave up 8 bases, with 12 bases separating them. With molecular barcodes, quantitative 5'-RACE was used to make the TCR beta libraries. TCRdb recomputed calls from the 5' RACE reads with MiXCR, one row per CDR3 protein. Of around 120,000 distinct CDR3 sequences listed, around 8.5% were seen once; the top ten hold 3% to 4%. The receptor's source is a male donor with ankylosing spondylitis or in good health (not recorded which). The gene calls are TRBV3-1 and TRBJ2-1; tentatively, D is TRBD2 (6 bases). The sample taken for sequencing was blood, either unsorted or a sorted T cell fraction (not recorded which). The CDR3 region has the DNA TGTGCCAGCAGCCCCCACTCGGGGGATGAGCAGTTCTTC. Protein: CASSPHSGDEQFF.